Sequencing of this T cell receptor (beta chain) was carried out in a study of control samples from healthy donors and cancer patients. Libraries were prepared by immunoSEQ multiplex PCR; TCRdb keeps only in-frame clonotypes and omits some of them. The sample holds 30,000 or so clones, nearly 90% seen once. CDR1 and CDR2 from the germline V gene are SGHRS and YFSETQ. The CDR3 sequence is 14 residues long. Trimming cost V 1 base and J 8 bases, with 15 bases left between them. This TCR was recovered from a female donor with melanoma. V gene TRBV5-1 combines with J gene TRBJ1-2, with D uncertain. Source material: formalin-fixed, paraffin-embedded tissue. CDR3 amino acids: CASSLQPPTDGYTF. The DNA of the CDR3 is TGCGCCAGCAGCTTGCAACCCCCCACGGACGGCTACACCTTC.